The present T cell receptor (beta chain) was sequenced within a study of blood T cell repertoires in COVID-19. About the study: The samples span acute and convalescent COVID-19 from the United States, Italy and Spain. PBMCs, B-cell-depleted T cells, or T cells provided the cDNA or gDNA that made up the material.

Germline CDR1 LGHDT, CDR2 YNNKEL (reference sequence). Trimming took 5 bases from V and 1 from J, leaving 8 bases between them. This CDR3 is built from 13 residues. Original data processing: Estimation of nucleated cell counts relied on the amplification of reference gene primers. Generated by immunoSEQ multiplex PCR, the TCRdb table keeps only in-frame clones and is missing some. The V and J calls and clone size are taken from that table; D and trimming were inferred from the DNA. Among about 140,000 clones listed, around 81% were seen once. Sequenced: peripheral blood. This TCR came from a human donor in a cohort sampled during active COVID-19. This chain joins TRBV3-1 (or the pseudogene TRBV3-2) and TRBJ1-1; D perhaps matches TRBD1 (6 bases). The CDR3 DNA reads as TGTGCCAGCAGCAGGGGGGGGAACACTGAAGCTTTCTTT. Residues: CASSRGGNTEAFF.